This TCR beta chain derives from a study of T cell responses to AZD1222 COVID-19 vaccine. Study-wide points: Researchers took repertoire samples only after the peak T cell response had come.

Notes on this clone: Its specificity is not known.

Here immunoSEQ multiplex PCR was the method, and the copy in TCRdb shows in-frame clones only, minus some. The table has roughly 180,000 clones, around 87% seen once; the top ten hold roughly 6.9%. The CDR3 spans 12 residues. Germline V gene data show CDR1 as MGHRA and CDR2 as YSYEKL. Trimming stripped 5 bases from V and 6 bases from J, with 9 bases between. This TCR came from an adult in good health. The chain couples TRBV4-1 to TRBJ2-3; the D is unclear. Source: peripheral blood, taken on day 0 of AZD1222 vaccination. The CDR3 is CASSKVRDTQYF. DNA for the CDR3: TGCGCCAGCAGCAAGGTGCGGGATACGCAGTATTTT.